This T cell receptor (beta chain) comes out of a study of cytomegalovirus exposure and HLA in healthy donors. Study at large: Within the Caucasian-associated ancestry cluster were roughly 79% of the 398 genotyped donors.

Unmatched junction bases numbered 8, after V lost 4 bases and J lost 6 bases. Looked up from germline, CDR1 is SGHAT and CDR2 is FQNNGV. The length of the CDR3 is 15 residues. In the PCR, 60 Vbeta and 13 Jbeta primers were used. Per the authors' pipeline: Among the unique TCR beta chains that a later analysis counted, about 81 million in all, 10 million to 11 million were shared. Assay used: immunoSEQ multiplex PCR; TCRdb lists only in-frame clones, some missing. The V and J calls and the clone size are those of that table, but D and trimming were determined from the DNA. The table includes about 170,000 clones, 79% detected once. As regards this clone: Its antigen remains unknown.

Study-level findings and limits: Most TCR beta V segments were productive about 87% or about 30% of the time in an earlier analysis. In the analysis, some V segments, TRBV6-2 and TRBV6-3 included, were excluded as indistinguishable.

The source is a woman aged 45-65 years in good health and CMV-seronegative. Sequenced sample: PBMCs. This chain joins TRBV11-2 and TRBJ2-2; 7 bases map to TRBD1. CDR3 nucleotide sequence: TGTGCCAGCAGCTCCGCCAGGGGGTCTGCCGGGGAGCTGTTTTTT. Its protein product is CASSSARGSAGELFF.